This T cell receptor (beta chain) originates from a study of blood T cell repertoires in COVID-19. Overall study context: COVID-19 samples collected from the United States, Italy and Spain covered acute and convalescent phases. The cDNA or gDNA used as material had been derived from T cells, B-cell-depleted T cells, or PBMCs.

The CDR3 consists of 12 residues. The germline gives CDR1 ENHRY, CDR2 SYGVKD. V dropped 2 bases and J dropped 4 bases, with 5 bases sitting between them. In the original processing: Amplification of reference gene primers was used by the study to estimate nucleated cell counts. Clones were read by immunoSEQ multiplex PCR, and TCRdb kept only the in-frame ones, dropping some. The V and J calls and clone size were taken over from that table, and D and trimming were inferred from the DNA. Of around 120,000 clones listed, approximately 62% are singletons. The sample taken for sequencing was peripheral blood. The rearrangement joins TRBV10-3 to TRBJ1-2, with D hard to call. The TCR comes from an elderly man with acute or convalescent COVID-19. CDR3 amino acids: CAISEEVYGYTF. CDR3 coding DNA: TGTGCCATCAGTGAGGAGGTCTATGGCTACACCTTC.